This is a list of T cell receptor beta chains from one sample in a study of blood T cell repertoires in COVID-19. Clones were sequenced by immunoSEQ multiplex PCR, and TCRdb holds only the in-frame ones, with some missing. The data hold about 300,000 clones, with 86% observed a single time. Sequencing input: PBMCs or T cells enriched from blood (not recorded which). The source is a woman between 18 and 29 years old who had recovered from COVID-19. Both conserved end residues are part of each CDR3. A D gene is named only where the DNA matches it firmly. Expanded clones get a size class; other rows say once, few or many, or leave the size out.

v_call,clone_size,d_call,j_call,cdr3_nt,cdr3_aa
TRBV3-1/TRBV3-2,NA,NA,TRBJ1-4,TGTGCCAGCAGCCATAACGGTGCAACTAATGAAAAACTGTTTTTT,CASSHNGATNEKLFF
TRBV28,many,NA,TRBJ2-7,TGTGCCAGCAGTGGGGGGGGACAGGTCCTCCACGAGCAGTACTTC,CASSGGGQVLHEQYF
TRBV14,once,NA,TRBJ2-3,TGTGCCAGCAGCCAAGCTTCCCGGCGGAGGACAGATACGCAGTATTTT,CASSQASRRRTDTQYF
TRBV2,few,NA,TRBJ1-1,TGTGCCAGCAGTGTGGATCAGGGGCGGACTGAAGCTTTCTTT,CASSVDQGRTEAFF
TRBV30,NA,NA,TRBJ1-1,TGTGCCTGGAGTCTTACGGACGGGGACACTGAAGCTTTCTTT,CAWSLTDGDTEAFF
TRBV5-6,NA,TRBD2,TRBJ2-1,TGTGCCAGCAGCTTGGACGGGACTAAATTCAATGAGCAGTTCTTC,CASSLDGTKFNEQFF
TRBV5-1,NA,TRBD1,TRBJ1-1,TGCGCCAGCAGCCCGACAGGGGGCTGGACTGAAGCTTTCTTT,CASSPTGGWTEAFF
TRBV30,few,NA,TRBJ1-2,TGTGCCTGGACGTGGGCTGCGGGTTCCGGCTACACCTTC,CAWTWAAGSGYTF
TRBV5-1,NA,TRBD1,TRBJ2-1,TGCGCCAGCAGCTTGGTGGACAGGGTACAAGGGGAGCAGTTCTTC,CASSLVDRVQGEQFF
TRBV30,NA,NA,TRBJ1-2,TGTGCCGCGCCCGACCCTACAGGCCTATATGGCTACACCTTC,CAAPDPTGLYGYTF
TRBV5-1,NA,TRBD2,TRBJ2-3,TGCGCCAGCAGCACATCTAGCGGGAGTTCTCTTGGCACAGATACGCAGTATTTT,CASSTSSGSSLGTDTQYF
TRBV7-8,NA,NA,TRBJ2-2,TGTGCCAGCAGCCCGAGGGGGGGGCCCGGGGAGCTGTTTTTT,CASSPRGGPGELFF
TRBV4-1,NA,NA,TRBJ1-2,TGCGCCAGCAGCCAAGGAGGGATCCACTATGGCTACACCTTC,CASSQGGIHYGYTF
TRBV18,few,NA,TRBJ2-7,TGTGCCAGCTCACCACCTAACACAGGGTATGGCGAGCAGTACTTC,CASSPPNTGYGEQYF
TRBV19,NA,NA,TRBJ2-2,TGTGCCAGTAGTATTGGACTTAACACCGGGGAGCTGTTTTTT,CASSIGLNTGELFF
TRBV29-1,NA,NA,TRBJ1-3,TGCAGCGTCCGCCGCGCAGGCTCTGGAAACACCATATATTTT,CSVRRAGSGNTIYF
TRBV6-4,few,TRBD1,TRBJ2-1,TGTGCCAGCAGTGACTTTGGGACAGGGGTCGATAATGAGCAGTTCTTC,CASSDFGTGVDNEQFF
TRBV24-1,NA,NA,TRBJ1-2,TGTGCCACCAGTGCAACAGATTTCTATGGCTACACCTTC,CATSATDFYGYTF
TRBV30,NA,NA,TRBJ2-7,TGTGCCTGGAGGGAATCAGGGAAATACGAGCAGTACTTC,CAWRESGKYEQYF
TRBV27,NA,TRBD2,TRBJ2-7,TGTGCCAGCAGTACTCTAGCGGTAGACTACGAGCAGTACTTC,CASSTLAVDYEQYF
TRBV4-1,NA,TRBD1,TRBJ1-5,TGCGCCAGCAGCCAAGGGGACAGGGCCTCCACCAATCAGCCCCAGCATTTT,CASSQGDRASTNQPQHF
TRBV13,once,NA,TRBJ1-4,TGTGCCAGCAGGGACAGATCTAATGAAAAACTGTTTTTT,CASRDRSNEKLFF
TRBV24-1,once,NA,TRBJ1-2,TGTGCCACCAGTGATGCAGTCTATGGCTACACCTTC,CATSDAVYGYTF
TRBV30,NA,TRBD1,TRBJ1-2,TGTGCCTGGAGCGGACCAGGGGGCTACTATGGCTACACCTTC,CAWSGPGGYYGYTF
TRBV5-4,NA,TRBD2,TRBJ2-7,TGTGCCAGCAGCCTGGATTGGGGGGGCGAGCAGTACTTC,CASSLDWGGEQYF
TRBV5-1,NA,NA,TRBJ2-2,TGCGCCAGCAGCTTGGCCGGGGGAGAGGGGGAGCTGTTTTTT,CASSLAGGEGELFF
TRBV11-3,NA,NA,TRBJ2-3,TGTGCCAGCAGCTCTCGCACAGATACGCAGTATTTT,CASSSRTDTQYF
TRBV5-1,NA,TRBD1,TRBJ2-7,TGCGCCAGCAGCTGGACAGGGAATGCCTACGAGCAGTACTTC,CASSWTGNAYEQYF
TRBV12-3/TRBV12-4,NA,NA,TRBJ1-2,TGTGCCAGCAGTTTCTCGGGAATCGATGGCTACACCTTC,CASSFSGIDGYTF
TRBV27,NA,TRBD1,TRBJ1-1,TGTGCCAGCAGCCCTTCCACAGGGGACATGAACACTGAAGCTTTCTTT,CASSPSTGDMNTEAFF
TRBV5-4,NA,NA,TRBJ2-2,TGTGCCAGCAGCTTGGGGGGAGAGGCTGGCCTCACCGGGGAGCTGTTTTTT,CASSLGGEAGLTGELFF
TRBV27,NA,TRBD1,TRBJ2-1,TGTGCCAGCAGTTCAATACAGGGGGCGAGCAATGAGCAGTTCTTC,CASSSIQGASNEQFF
TRBV10-1,NA,NA,TRBJ1-1,TGCGCCAGCAGTGATCCCGGGAACACTGAAGCTTTCTTT,CASSDPGNTEAFF
TRBV9,NA,TRBD1,TRBJ1-1,TGTGCCAGCAGCGCGGGACAGATGAACACTGAAGCTTTCTTT,CASSAGQMNTEAFF
TRBV6-5,NA,TRBD2,TRBJ2-3,TGTGCCACCAACGCGCGGGGGGCGCCAGATACGCAGTATTTT,CATNARGAPDTQYF
TRBV28,once,TRBD1,TRBJ1-2,TGTGCCAGCAGTGACACCGGGACAGAGTATGGCTACACCTTC,CASSDTGTEYGYTF
TRBV2,NA,NA,TRBJ1-1,TGTGCCAGCATACGGACAGCCAACACTGAAGCTTTCTTT,CASIRTANTEAFF
TRBV10-3,NA,NA,TRBJ1-2,TGTGCCATCAGTGAGTCTCTGGGCTACACCTTC,CAISESLGYTF
TRBV28,NA,NA,TRBJ2-7,TGTGCCAGCACCGCCGCCAGGGGCTACTCCTACGAGCAGTACTTC,CASTAARGYSYEQYF
TRBV18,once,NA,TRBJ1-1,TGTGCCAGCTCCCTCCCCGGGGGGATCGGGGCGAACACTGAAGCTTTCTTT,CASSLPGGIGANTEAFF
TRBV7-6,NA,NA,TRBJ1-1,TGTGCCAGCAGCCTCCAGGGGTTTCGCACTGAAGCTTTCTTT,CASSLQGFRTEAFF
TRBV5-8,NA,TRBD1,TRBJ1-5,TGTGCCAGCAGCTCGGGACAGAGCCTCGACAATCAGCCCCAGCATTTT,CASSSGQSLDNQPQHF
TRBV13,once,TRBD1,TRBJ2-7,TGTGCCAGCAGCGATGACGACAGGGATACAGAGCAGTACTTC,CASSDDDRDTEQYF
TRBV27,NA,NA,TRBJ1-2,TGTGCCAGCAGTTTATCATCGGGGGAGGACTATGGCTACACCTTC,CASSLSSGEDYGYTF
TRBV7-2,NA,NA,TRBJ1-2,TGTGCCAGCAGCTTAGCGCTATGGGGCCCGGGTGGCTACACCTTC,CASSLALWGPGGYTF
TRBV29-1,NA,TRBD2,TRBJ2-7,TGCAGCGTTATGGCGGGAGGGTACGAGCAGTACTTC,CSVMAGGYEQYF
TRBV18,NA,TRBD2,TRBJ2-3,TGTGCCAGCTCACCCTCCGGACTAGCGGGGTTCACAGATACGCAGTATTTT,CASSPSGLAGFTDTQYF
TRBV4-1,once,TRBD1,TRBJ1-1,TGCGCCAGCAGCCAACAATATCAAACCGACAGGGACACTGAAGCTTTCTTT,CASSQQYQTDRDTEAFF
TRBV14,few,NA,TRBJ1-3,TGTGCCAGCAGCCATACTACCGGGACTCAGAGCTCTCGGGGAAACACCATATATTTT,CASSHTTGTQSSRGNTIYF
TRBV2,NA,NA,TRBJ1-1,TGTGCCAGCAGTGAGGGGCAGGGGACTGAAGCTTTCTTT,CASSEGQGTEAFF
TRBV20-1,NA,NA,TRBJ1-6,TGCAGTGCCCCAATCAGAGGGTCGCTCCACTTT,CSAPIRGSLHF
TRBV7-9,NA,NA,TRBJ1-2,TGTGCCAGCAGCTTCTCGGGACTTAAACAAAGGGGCTATGGCTACACCTTC,CASSFSGLKQRGYGYTF
TRBV12-5,few,TRBD1,TRBJ1-4,TGTGCTAGTGGTTTGGCCTTAGGGACAGGGAAGGAACTGTTTTTT,CASGLALGTGKELFF
TRBV11-2,NA,NA,TRBJ2-5,TGTGCCAGCAGCTTCTCCGAAGAGGAGACCCAGTACTTC,CASSFSEEETQYF
TRBV30,NA,NA,TRBJ1-6,TGTGCCTGGACCACCAGTAACGATTCACCCCTCCACTTT,CAWTTSNDSPLHF